These T cell receptor beta chains were read from a single sample in a study of blood T cell repertoires in COVID-19. This table comes from immunoSEQ multiplex PCR, and its TCRdb copy is limited to in-frame clones, with some not included. The table lists approximately 100,000 clones, about 90% of them singletons, with approximately 3.6% in the top ten. The specimen sequenced was peripheral blood. Every receptor here comes from a woman aged 60-75 years with acute or convalescent COVID-19. CDR3s leave out the opening cysteine and the closing phenylalanine or tryptophan.

v_call cdr3_aa
TRBV19 ASRPSGVIVNTEAF
TRBV10-2 ASSPPRGGNQPQH
TRBV6-5 ASTGRRGGNQPQH
TRBV19 ASNSYADTQY
TRBV27 ASRHNRLADSYNEQF
TRBV9 ASSASLTGDQPQH
TRBV19 ASTRGGASTDTQY
TRBV7-3 ASSPDRGYGYT
TRBV19 ASSIRGLASLDTQY
TRBV7-6 ASSPYGDPFEAF
TRBV9 ASSPGTGETPNQPQH
TRBV5-1 ASSLGVGQVETQY
TRBV7-6 ASSPGTGLFHGYT
TRBV7-8 ASSLHGRAPETEQF
TRBV19 ASSIVRGRGETQY
TRBV4-1 ASSQDWAWETQY
TRBV11-3 ASSLVVGSRTDTQY
TRBV6-6 ASTTRGREDEQY
TRBV5-1 ASTREGGTGELF
TRBV20-1 SASQGNTEAF
TRBV19 ASSIGSRGLANYGYT
TRBV9 ASSGYGGSGGETQY
TRBV4-2 ASSPGLAEANTGELF
TRBV6-5 ASRADSINYGYT
TRBV24-1 ATSDSHRTSGGNEQF
TRBV7-8 ASSLEITGELF
TRBV5-8 ASSLVRTGGGTEAF
TRBV5-6 ASSLFRISSSYNEQF
TRBV6-5 ASKSPSGDGYT
TRBV19 ASKQGAQEEGNYGYT
TRBV9 ASSQGGSYQETQY
TRBV14 ASSQQGTYEQY
TRBV6-5 ASRNPLHSGNTIY
TRBV5-1 ASSLVPSGSYEQF
TRBV5-1 ASSPGASGLPGTGELF
TRBV6-5 ASRGRVFSTDTQY